This passage covers 32 T cell receptor beta chains from one sample sequenced in a study of T cell responses to AZD1222 COVID-19 vaccine. Using immunoSEQ multiplex PCR, the repertoire was profiled, and TCRdb retains in-frame clones only, with some absent. The table includes about 200,000 clones, under 95% detected once. Source: peripheral blood, taken 28 days after the second AZD1222 dose. Receptor source: an adult who received the AZD1222 COVID-19 vaccine.

This clone was seen only once. The genes are TRBV6-2 or TRBV6-3 and TRBJ2-2, with unresolved D. The length of the CDR3 is 14 residues. Germline values: CDR1 MNHEY, CDR2 SVGEGT. The V and J ends lost 5 bases and 4 bases respectively, with 11 bases between them. The CDR3 nucleotides are TGTGCCAGCAGTCGACCGTCTAGCACCGGGGAGCTGTTTTTT. Translation: CASSRPSSTGELFF.

V usage is TRBV30 and J usage is TRBJ1-3; 7 bases match TRBD1. In germline, CDR1 is GTSNPN, CDR2 SVGIG (reference sequence). The length of the CDR3 is 14 residues. J was trimmed by 4 bases and V by 2 bases; bases with no gene match: 5. The CDR3, as DNA: TGTGCCTGGAGTCCAGGGGGAGACGGAAACACCATATATTTT. This translates into CAWSPGGDGNTIYF.

This clone has a single count. The chain carries TRBV6-5 and TRBJ1-1, with TRBD1 as a possible D gene (6 bases). The length of the CDR3 is 13 residues. The V end was cut by 7 bases, the J end by 3 bases, with 12 bases between. Germline V gives CDR1 MNHEY, CDR2 SVGAGI. The CDR3 loop reads CASTPQGYTEAFF. DNA for the CDR3: TGTGCCAGCACCCCACAGGGATACACTGAAGCTTTCTTT.

The rearrangement links TRBV7-9 to TRBJ1-3, with a tentative D call TRBD1 (6 bases). The germline V gene has CDR1 SEHNR and CDR2 FQNEAQ (reference sequence). V gave up 5 bases and J gave up 5 bases, with 16 bases separating them. This CDR3 spans 15 amino acids. The DNA for the CDR3 is TGTGCCAGCAGCCGTACACCCGACAGGAGAAACACCATATATTTT. This sequence encodes CASSRTPDRRNTIYF. Supplemented by reference TRBV7-9 and TRBJ1-3, the full variable domain reads DTGVSQNPRHKITKRGQNVTFRCDPISEHNRLYWYRQTLGQGPEFLTYFQNEAQLEKSRLLSDRFSAERPKGSFSTLEIQRTEQGDSAMYLCASSRTPDRRNTIYFGEGSWLTVV.

The CDR3 loop reads CASSIGGDGYTF. Written as DNA, the CDR3 is TGTGCCAGTAGTATAGGGGGCGATGGCTACACCTTC. V is TRBV19 and J is TRBJ1-2; possible D gene TRBD1, 5 bases. CDR3 size: 12 residues. The V end lost 1 base, the J end lost 6 bases, and 6 bases lay between the germline ends. Germline V lookup: CDR1 LNHDA, CDR2 SQIVND (reference sequence).

The rearrangement uses TRBV27 and TRBJ2-4; TRBD1 matches at 9 bases. There are 15 residues in the CDR3. Germline-derived CDR1 and CDR2 are MNHEY and SMNVEV (reference sequence). V trimming: 5 bases; J trimming: 12 bases; junction bases outside the gene matches: 14. The CDR3 spells CASSGAGTGFGNQYF. The CDR3 region has the DNA TGTGCCAGCAGTGGAGCCGGGACAGGGTTTGGGAATCAGTACTTC.

The chain carries TRBV4-2 and TRBJ1-4, with no clear D. Trimming removed 1 base at V and 5 bases at J, with 11 bases between. CDR3 size: 15 residues. Germline CDR1 is LGHNA and CDR2 is YNFKEQ. CDR3 coding DNA: TGTGCCAGCAGCCAAGTATGGCAGCCCAATGAAAAACTGTTTTTT. It yields the protein CASSQVWQPNEKLFF.

In its sample, this clone was seen once. The chain employs TRBV27 and TRBJ1-2; unclear D gene. Trimming shortened V by 8 bases and J by 4 bases, and 14 bases separated the two germline ends. This CDR3 is 13 amino acids long. Germline-derived CDR1 and CDR2 are MNHEY and SMNVEV (reference sequence). In DNA, the CDR3 is TGTGCCAGCGGGTTTATAGCCCCCTATGGCTACACCTTC. The encoded protein is CASGFIAPYGYTF.

A note on this clone: A junction end diverges from the germline sequence, so it may reflect a read error. This sequence joins TRBV19 and TRBJ1-5; maybe TRBD1 (6 bases). CDR3 length: 16 amino acids. The germline V gene has CDR1 LNHDA and CDR2 SQIVND (reference sequence). Here the CDR3 DNA reads TGTGCCAGTAGGATAGGTGGGACAAGTCCTCAGTACCCCCAGCATTTT. It translates to CASRIGGTSPQYPQHF.

This clone appeared a single time. The chain combines TRBV6-5 with TRBJ1-4; 7 bases agree with TRBD1. In germline, CDR1 is MNHEY, CDR2 SVGAGI. J gave up 6 bases and V 6 bases, and 4 bases lay outside the gene matches. This CDR3 is built from 13 residues. The DNA for the CDR3 is TGTGCCAGCAGGCCCGGACAGGATGAAAAACTGTTTTTT. The encoded protein is CASRPGQDEKLFF.

The rearrangement links TRBV5-1 to TRBJ1-4; no firm D call. Germline CDR1 reads SGHRS; CDR2 reads YFSETQ. The ends were cut back, 0 bases at V and 1 base at J, with 4 bases in the middle. CDR3 length: 14 residues. Here the CDR3 DNA reads TGCGCCAGCAGCTTGGGGGGAACTAATGAAAAACTGTTTTTT. Protein product: CASSLGGTNEKLFF.

The chain couples TRBV20-1 to TRBJ1-2, with D unclear. This CDR3 has 11 residues. Germline CDR1 DFQATT, CDR2 SNEGSKA (reference sequence). The CDR3 nucleotides read TGCAGGTGCCCCAGTAACTATGGCTACACCTTC. Protein: CRCPSNYGYTF.

Only a few counts were recorded for this clone. The V call is TRBV24-1, the J call TRBJ1-5, with a possible D match to TRBD1 (6 bases). This CDR3 comprises 12 residues. Germline assignment: CDR1 KGHDR and CDR2 SFDVKD. The ends were cut back, 6 bases at V and 9 bases at J, with 11 bases in the middle. The CDR3 here is CATSIQGGPQHF. The CDR3 nucleotides read TGTGCCACCAGTATACAGGGAGGGCCCCAGCATTTT.

The V call is TRBV6-5, the J call TRBJ1-5, with D possibly TRBD1 on 5 matching bases. Trimming cost V 6 bases and J 5 bases, with 11 bases left between them. The CDR3 extends over 13 amino acids. CDR1 is MNHEY, CDR2 SVGAGI, per germline. CDR3 protein: CASSPRVHQPQHF. CDR3 sequence (DNA): TGTGCCAGCAGCCCCAGGGTACATCAGCCCCAGCATTTT.

This clone was found once. V usage is TRBV5-1 and J usage is TRBJ2-7, with 8 bases that match TRBD1. CDR1 is SGHRS, CDR2 YFSETQ, per germline. The CDR3 runs to 14 residues. V shed 5 bases, J shed 4 bases, and the junction held 8 bases outside the gene matches. The CDR3 sequence is CASSDRTGLYEQYF. CDR3 DNA sequence: TGCGCCAGCAGTGACCGGACAGGGCTTTACGAGCAGTACTTC.

This chain uses TRBV18 with TRBJ1-1; maybe TRBD1 (6 bases). Trimming removed 1 base from V and 2 bases from J, with 8 bases in between. The germline CDR1 and CDR2 sequences are KGHSH and LQKENI. This CDR3 contains 14 residues. CDR3 DNA sequence: TGTGCCAGCTCACCACTACAGGGAAACACTGAAGCTTTCTTT. Protein product: CASSPLQGNTEAFF. The variable domain in full, completed from reference TRBV18 and TRBJ1-1, reads NAGVMQNPRHLVRRRGQEARLRCSPMKGHSHVYWYRQLPEEGLKFMVYLQKENIIDESGMPKERFSAEFPKEGPSILRIQQVVRGDSAAYFCASSPLQGNTEAFFGQGTRLTVV.

The chain employs TRBV7-2 and TRBJ1-1; no clear D gene. Deletions cut 1 base from V and 4 bases from J, with 10 bases between. The CDR3 extends over 14 amino acids. Germline V CDR1 and CDR2: SGHTA, FQGNSA. CDR3 DNA: TGTGCCAGCAGCTTAGGGGATTGGAGCACTGAAGCTTTCTTT. As protein: CASSLGDWSTEAFF.

The chain is built from TRBV7-9 and TRBJ1-1; no firm D call. The CDR3 totals 15 residues. CDR1 is SEHNR, CDR2 FQNEAQ, per germline (reference sequence). The V and J ends lost 3 bases and 0 bases respectively, with 11 bases between them. The CDR3 nucleotides are TGTGCCAGCAGCTTTGGCAGTACAGTGAACACTGAAGCTTTCTTT. It is translated as CASSFGSTVNTEAFF.

The chain has TRBV9 and TRBJ1-3; no clear D gene. Trimming stripped 3 bases from V and 0 bases from J, with 10 bases between. Germline lookup yields CDR1 SGDLS and CDR2 YYNGEE. CDR3 length: 15 amino acids. As DNA, the CDR3 is TGTGCCAGCAGCGCTGGACCCAGCTCTGGAAACACCATATATTTT. It is translated as CASSAGPSSGNTIYF.

CDR3 protein: CASSLSWGARTEAFF. The CDR3 DNA reads as TGTGCCAGCAGCTTGTCGTGGGGGGCCAGGACTGAAGCTTTCTTT. The V call is TRBV7-9, the J call TRBJ1-1; the D gene is possibly TRBD1 (6 bases). The CDR3 loop spans 15 amino acids. Trimming shortened V by 3 bases and J by 5 bases, and 16 bases separated the two germline ends. Germline V lookup: CDR1 SEHNR, CDR2 FQNEAQ (reference sequence).

The V call is TRBV19, the J call TRBJ2-2; 8 nucleotides align to TRBD1. J gave up 10 bases and V 3 bases, and 4 bases lay outside the gene matches. The CDR3 length is 13 residues. CDR1 and CDR2 (germline): LNHDA, SQIVND (reference sequence). The CDR3 nucleotides read TGTGCCAGTAGTATCCAGGGGGCGCCGGAGCTGTTTTTT. Its translation: CASSIQGAPELFF.

This clone has a single count. This chain joins TRBV6-4 and TRBJ1-2, with unresolved D. The CDR3 has 13 residues. With 2 bases removed from V and 6 bases from J, the gap between germline ends came to 10 bases. Germline CDR1 reads MRHNA; CDR2 reads SNTAGT. This chain's CDR3 is CASSDRPEDGYTF. The CDR3 coding sequence is TGTGCCAGCAGTGACAGGCCCGAGGATGGCTACACCTTC.

The V and J genes are TRBV15 and TRBJ1-1; D call uncertain. V was pared by 5 bases and J by 1 base, with 2 bases between. Germline CDR1 is LNHNV and CDR2 is YYDKDF (reference sequence). This CDR3 has 11 amino acids. The CDR3 protein is CATSRNTEAFF. For the CDR3, the DNA is TGTGCCACCAGCCGGAACACTGAAGCTTTCTTT. The full variable domain, its missing parts supplied by reference TRBV15 and TRBJ1-1, is DAMVIQNPRYQVTQFGKPVTLSCSQTLNHNVMYWYQQKSSQAPKLLFHYYDKDFNNEADTPDNFQSRRPNTSFCFLDIRSPGLGDTAMYLCATSRNTEAFFGQGTRLTVV.

This rearrangement joins TRBV7-9 to TRBJ1-5; D is possibly TRBD1 (6 bases). Deletions cut 0 bases from V and 5 bases from J, with 14 bases between. CDR3 size: 16 residues. CDR1 and CDR2 (germline): SEHNR, FQNEAQ (reference sequence). CDR3 nucleotides: TGTGCCAGCAGCTTAGCGCCGGAGGGGGGTTATCAGCCCCAGCATTTT. Residues: CASSLAPEGGYQPQHF.

The V and J genes are TRBV18 and TRBJ1-5, with D possibly being TRBD1 (6 bases). The V end was cut by 3 bases, the J end by 1 base, with 13 bases between. The CDR3 loop spans 16 amino acids. The germline V gene has CDR1 KGHSH and CDR2 LQKENI. The CDR3 loop reads CASSPNGGGSNQPQHF. The CDR3, as DNA: TGTGCCAGCTCACCTAACGGGGGCGGGAGCAATCAGCCCCAGCATTTT.

This clone came up a few times. The rearrangement links TRBV11-2 to TRBJ1-2; D not certain. This CDR3 is 13 amino acids long. The germline V and J ends were trimmed by 4 bases and 8 bases, with 14 bases remaining between them. Germline CDR1 and CDR2: SGHAT and FQNNGV. CDR3 DNA: TGTGCCAGCAGCTCTAGCGGGGAGACAGGCTACACCTTC. Translation: CASSSSGETGYTF.

J is TRBJ2-1 and V is TRBV5-8; 7 bases are a match to TRBD2. V was clipped by 0 bases and J by 2 bases; unmatched bases: 2. The CDR3 is made up of 15 amino acids. Germline CDR1 SGHTS, CDR2 YDEGEE. The DNA for the CDR3 is TGTGCCAGCAGCTTGGCCGGGAGGACCTACAATGAGCAGTTCTTC. Translating it yields CASSLAGRTYNEQFF.

The chain's CDR3 is CASSQDRYGYTF. The CDR3 DNA sequence: TGTGCCAGCAGCCAGGATCGCTATGGCTACACCTTC. The chain combines TRBV5-4 with TRBJ1-2; D not resolved. Germline V gene sequence: CDR1 SGHNT, CDR2 YYREEE (reference sequence). V shed 4 bases and J shed 4 bases, with 8 bases lying between them. CDR3 length: 12 residues.

About this clone: The junction shows a germline mismatch at one end, possibly a read error. The genes are TRBV3-1 (or the pseudogene TRBV3-2) and TRBJ1-2; D is unresolved. The germline V gene encodes CDR1 LGHDT and CDR2 YNNKEL (reference sequence). This CDR3 is built from 12 residues. CDR3 nucleotides: TGTGCCAGCAGCCAGGCCCGCTTATTAATCTCCTTC. This sequence encodes CASSQARLLISF.

The chain links TRBV7-2 to TRBJ2-1; perhaps TRBD2 as D (6 bases). The CDR3 runs to 14 residues. Trimming removed 8 bases at V and 0 bases at J, with 11 bases between. Germline V lookup: CDR1 SGHTA, CDR2 FQGNSA. DNA for the CDR3: TGTGCCAGCCATGGCGGGGCCTCCTACAATGAGCAGTTCTTC. Translated, it gives CASHGGASYNEQFF.

The chain recombines TRBV3-1 (or the pseudogene TRBV3-2) with TRBJ1-4, with 9 bases aligning to TRBD1. This CDR3 comprises 15 residues. CDR1 is LGHDT, CDR2 YNNKEL, per germline (reference sequence). V lost 2 bases, J lost 7 bases, and 5 bases stayed unmatched. CDR3 bases: TGTGCCAGCAGCCAAAACCCGACAGGGGGTGAAAAACTGTTTTTT. The encoded protein is CASSQNPTGGEKLFF.

V gene TRBV7-2 combines with J gene TRBJ2-5; D gene ambiguous. The CDR3 has 19 amino acids. Per the germline V gene, CDR1 is SGHTA and CDR2 is FQGNSA. The V and J ends lost 5 bases and 2 bases respectively, with 27 bases between them. CDR3 in amino acids: CASSITSPFGTGRQETQYF. CDR3 sequence (DNA): TGTGCCAGCAGCATCACATCGCCCTTCGGTACGGGCCGTCAAGAGACCCAGTACTTC.